This T cell receptor beta chain came from a study of cytomegalovirus exposure and HLA in healthy donors. Overall study: The Caucasian-associated ancestry cluster contained 81% of the approximately 400 genotyped donors.

The PCR used 60 Vbeta and 13 Jbeta primers. TCRdb's table, derived via immunoSEQ multiplex PCR, lists solely in-frame clones and lacks some. The sample includes over 150,000 clones, roughly 72% of them seen just once. Germline V CDR1 and CDR2: LGHNA, YNFKEQ. This CDR3 spans 15 amino acids. V lost 2 bases, J lost 1 base, and 11 bases lay in between. On this clone: Its matching antigen is unknown.

Study-wide results and caveats: In an earlier analysis, most TCR beta V segments were productive about 87% or about 30% of the time.

The sequenced material came from PBMCs. The sequence came from a man aged 25-45 years in good health and CMV-seronegative. The chain couples TRBV4-2 to TRBJ2-5, with D possibly matching TRBD2 (7 bases). CDR3 DNA sequence: TGTGCCAGCAGCCAACGGGGGGCAATCCAAGAGACCCAGTACTTC. Amino acid sequence: CASSQRGAIQETQYF.